This T cell receptor (beta chain) derives from a study of T-cell reconstitution after alpha-beta-depleted transplantation in children. CDR3 size: 13 residues. Trimming left V 2 bases short and J 1 base short, with 5 bases between. Library preparation (for TCRbeta) was performed with unique molecular identifiers. TCRdb independently ran MiXCR on the PCR reads; one entry per CDR3 protein. The profile shows about 610,000 distinct CDR3 sequences, about 10% of them singletons. This clonotype was counted ten times or more. The clonotype comes from a human donor who donated a stem cell graft to a child with acute myeloid leukemia. The chain combines TRBV12-3 or TRBV12-4 with TRBJ2-5; D unclear. The material was PBMCs from the stem cell graft donor, obtained from the stem cell graft. The CDR3 region has the DNA TGTGCCAGCAGTTTAAGCCTCCAAGAGACCCAGTACTTC. Protein product: CASSLSLQETQYF.